This T cell receptor (beta chain) was documented in a study of T cells in localized non-small cell lung cancer. General study points: Only one tumor region was sequenced, so heterogeneity remains possible. Median around 60 top-100 tumor clones were shared with paired adjacent lung. Higher blood T cell density went with longer overall survival. T cell clonality was highest in uninvolved adjacent lung, above tumor.

On this clone: Antigen unknown.

Germline V gives CDR1 SGHDN, CDR2 FVKESK. CDR3 length: 13 residues. Deletions cut 0 bases from V and 10 bases from J, with 12 bases between. The repertoire was sequenced with immunoSEQ multiplex PCR; TCRdb's copy has only in-frame clones and lacks some. The sample has more than 800 clones, roughly a fifth seen once; the top ten hold roughly 22%. This chain links TRBV14 with TRBJ1-1; D is undetermined. This TCR was sampled from a male donor aged 60 or older with stage I squamous cell lung carcinoma. The sequences come from lung tumor tissue, collected before any cancer treatment. The CDR3 nucleotides read TGTGCCAGCAGCCAAGACGGAATCGGTAGAGCTTTCTTT. It specifies CASSQDGIGRAFF.